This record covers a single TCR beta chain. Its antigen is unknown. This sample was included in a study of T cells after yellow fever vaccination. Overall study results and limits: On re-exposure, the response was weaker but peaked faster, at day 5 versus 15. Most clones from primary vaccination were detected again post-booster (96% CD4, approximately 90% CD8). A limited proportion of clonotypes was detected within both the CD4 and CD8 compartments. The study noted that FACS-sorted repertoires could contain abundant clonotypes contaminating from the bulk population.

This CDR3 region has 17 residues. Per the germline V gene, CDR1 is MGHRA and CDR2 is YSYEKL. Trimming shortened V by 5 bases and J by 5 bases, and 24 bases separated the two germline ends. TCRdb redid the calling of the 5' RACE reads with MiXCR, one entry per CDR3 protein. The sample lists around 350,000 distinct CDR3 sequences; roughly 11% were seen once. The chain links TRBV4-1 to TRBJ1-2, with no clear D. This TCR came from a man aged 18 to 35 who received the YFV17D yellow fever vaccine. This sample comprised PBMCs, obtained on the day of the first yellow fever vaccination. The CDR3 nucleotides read TGCGCCAGCAGCATCCGCCTCCGGGCTGGTCTTGGTTATGGCTACACCTTC. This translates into CASSIRLRAGLGYGYTF.